One TCR beta chain is described in this entry. Its antigen is not identified. This sample is drawn from a study of PD-1 blockade in classical Hodgkin lymphoma. Study observations and caveats: Compared with healthy donors, newly diagnosed patients reportedly showed lower baseline TCR diversity.

After autologous stem cell transplantation all patients relapsed, and prior brentuximab vedotin exposure differed between cohorts. Magnetic depletion of non-target cells from thawed PBMCs yielded purified CD8+ T cells. The method was immunoSEQ multiplex PCR; TCRdb's version includes in-frame clones alone and lacks a portion of them. The repertoire includes roughly 28,000 clones, around nine tenths of them detected once, and around 6.7% sits in the top ten. This receptor was obtained from a human donor with classical Hodgkin lymphoma. The sample in question was CD8+ T cells from blood, obtained at baseline.

The CDR3 DNA sequence: TGTGCCAGCAGTTATCTTAATACAGGATCCTACGAGCAGTACTTC. Its protein product is CASSYLNTGSYEQYF. V gene TRBV6-4 combines with J gene TRBJ2-7; a weak D match, TRBD1 (5 bases). This CDR3 contains 15 residues. Germline V lookup: CDR1 MRHNA, CDR2 SNTAGT. V shed 5 bases and J shed 1 base, with 15 bases lying between them.